This is a list of T cell receptor beta chains from one sample in a study of T cell changes during pregnancy in multiple sclerosis. The method was immunoSEQ multiplex PCR; TCRdb's version includes in-frame clones alone and lacks a portion of them. The sample lists around 50,000 clones, 80% to 90% occurring once. Material: CD8+ T cells from peripheral blood mononuclear cells, obtained in the second trimester of pregnancy. The receptors were gathered from a female donor with multiple sclerosis, enrolled in a pregnancy study. CDR3s include the opening cysteine and the closing phenylalanine or tryptophan. Each record gives: V gene, J gene, clone size, D gene, CDR3 protein, CDR3 DNA. The D gene is left open where the match is weak. Rows give clone size only sometimes, using once, few, many, or a class for an expanded clone.

v_gene: TRBV27
j_gene: TRBJ1-3
abundance: once
d_gene: TRBD1
CDR3aa: CASSPDRGDGNTIYF
CDR3nt: TGTGCCAGCAGCCCCGACAGGGGCGATGGAAACACCATATATTTT

v_gene: TRBV25-1
j_gene: TRBJ2-5
abundance: once
d_gene: TRBD1
CDR3aa: CASSEIQGYQETQYF
CDR3nt: TGTGCCAGCAGTGAGATACAGGGGTACCAAGAGACCCAGTACTTC

v_gene: TRBV6-5
j_gene: TRBJ2-3
abundance: NA
d_gene: NA
CDR3aa: CASSQAHPDTQYF
CDR3nt: TGTGCCAGCAGCCAAGCCCACCCAGATACGCAGTATTTT

v_gene: TRBV5-6
j_gene: TRBJ2-5
abundance: NA
d_gene: NA
CDR3aa: CASSHTSWGGPETQYF
CDR3nt: TGTGCCAGCAGCCATACTTCTTGGGGGGGCCCGGAGACCCAGTACTTC

v_gene: TRBV6-5
j_gene: TRBJ2-7
abundance: NA
d_gene: NA
CDR3aa: CASSYSGYSHEQYF
CDR3nt: TGTGCCAGCAGTTACTCCGGCTACAGTCACGAGCAGTACTTC

v_gene: TRBV29-1
j_gene: TRBJ2-7
abundance: NA
d_gene: NA
CDR3aa: CSVEDGQTYEQYF
CDR3nt: TGCAGCGTTGAAGATGGACAGACCTACGAGCAGTACTTC

v_gene: TRBV5-6
j_gene: TRBJ2-7
abundance: NA
d_gene: TRBD1
CDR3aa: CASSLGQALGYF
CDR3nt: TGTGCCAGCAGCTTAGGACAGGCCCTCGGGTACTTC

v_gene: TRBV14
j_gene: TRBJ1-1
abundance: NA
d_gene: TRBD1
CDR3aa: CASSPQGALYTEAFF
CDR3nt: TGTGCCAGCAGCCCACAGGGGGCTCTATACACTGAAGCTTTCTTT

v_gene: TRBV7-7
j_gene: TRBJ2-1
abundance: NA
d_gene: TRBD2
CDR3aa: CASSLGPPASGGDYNEQFF
CDR3nt: TGTGCTAGCAGCTTAGGCCCTCCAGCTAGCGGGGGGGACTACAATGAGCAGTTCTTC

v_gene: TRBV7-6
j_gene: TRBJ2-7
abundance: NA
d_gene: TRBD1
CDR3aa: CASSTSGQGPSYEQYF
CDR3nt: TGTGCCAGCAGCACAAGCGGACAGGGGCCCTCCTACGAGCAGTACTTC

v_gene: TRBV6-1
j_gene: TRBJ2-5
abundance: NA
d_gene: TRBD2
CDR3aa: CASSEAEGGGAETQYF
CDR3nt: TGTGCCAGCAGTGAAGCGGAAGGCGGGGGGGCCGAGACCCAGTACTTC

v_gene: TRBV6-6
j_gene: TRBJ2-5
abundance: once
d_gene: NA
CDR3aa: CASSYHELDTQYF
CDR3nt: TGTGCCAGCAGTTACCACGAACTAGATACCCAGTACTTC

v_gene: TRBV9
j_gene: TRBJ1-6
abundance: NA
d_gene: NA
CDR3aa: CASSVGQGARSPLHF
CDR3nt: TGTGCCAGCAGCGTAGGTCAAGGGGCACGGTCACCCCTCCACTTT

v_gene: TRBV13
j_gene: TRBJ1-1
abundance: NA
d_gene: TRBD1
CDR3aa: CASRGTGAEAFF
CDR3nt: TGTGCCAGCAGGGGGACAGGGGCTGAAGCTTTCTTT

v_gene: TRBV6-6
j_gene: TRBJ2-5
abundance: NA
d_gene: NA
CDR3aa: CASSDRETQYF
CDR3nt: TGTGCCAGCTCTGACAGAGAGACCCAGTACTTC

v_gene: TRBV27
j_gene: TRBJ2-2
abundance: NA
d_gene: TRBD1
CDR3aa: CASGFDRGGNTGELFF
CDR3nt: TGTGCCAGCGGATTCGACAGGGGAGGTAACACCGGGGAGCTGTTTTTT

v_gene: TRBV7-9
j_gene: TRBJ1-2
abundance: NA
d_gene: NA
CDR3aa: CASSRGGGVDGYTF
CDR3nt: TGTGCCAGCAGCCGCGGGGGCGGGGTTGATGGCTACACCTTC

v_gene: TRBV19
j_gene: TRBJ1-5
abundance: NA
d_gene: TRBD1
CDR3aa: CASSIVPTGGSQPQHF
CDR3nt: TGTGCCAGTAGTATTGTTCCGACAGGGGGTTCGCAGCCCCAGCATTTT

v_gene: TRBV27
j_gene: TRBJ1-1
abundance: once
d_gene: TRBD1
CDR3aa: CASSPGTEGAEAFF
CDR3nt: TGTGCCAGCAGTCCTGGGACAGAAGGGGCTGAAGCTTTCTTT

v_gene: TRBV4-1
j_gene: TRBJ1-1
abundance: NA
d_gene: NA
CDR3aa: CASSQEEGGNTEAFF
CDR3nt: TGCGCCAGCAGCCAAGAGGAGGGAGGGAACACTGAAGCTTTCTTT

v_gene: TRBV2
j_gene: TRBJ2-7
abundance: NA
d_gene: NA
CDR3aa: CASMGMGAQGEQYF
CDR3nt: TGTGCCAGCATGGGGATGGGGGCTCAAGGCGAGCAGTACTTC

v_gene: TRBV6-5
j_gene: TRBJ1-1
abundance: NA
d_gene: TRBD1
CDR3aa: CASSYLGGVREAFF
CDR3nt: TGTGCCAGCAGTTACTTAGGGGGCGTGCGAGAAGCTTTCTTT